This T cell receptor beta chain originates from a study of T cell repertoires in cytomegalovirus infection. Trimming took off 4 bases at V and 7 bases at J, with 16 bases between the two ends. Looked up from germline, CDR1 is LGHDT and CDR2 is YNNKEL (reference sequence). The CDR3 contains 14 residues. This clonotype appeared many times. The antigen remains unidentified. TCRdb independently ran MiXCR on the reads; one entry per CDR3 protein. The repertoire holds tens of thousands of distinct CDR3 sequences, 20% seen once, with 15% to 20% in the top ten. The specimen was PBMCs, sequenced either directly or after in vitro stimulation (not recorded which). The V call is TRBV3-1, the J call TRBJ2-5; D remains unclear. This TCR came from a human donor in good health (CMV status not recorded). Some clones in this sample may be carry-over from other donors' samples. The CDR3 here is CASSPPGLRRTQYF. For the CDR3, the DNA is TGTGCCAGCAGCCCCCCCGGGCTACGGAGGACCCAGTACTTC.